This T cell receptor beta chain was identified during a study of cytomegalovirus exposure and HLA in healthy donors. Study as a whole: The approximately 130 validation repertoires were reported in a later analysis to have been generated on the same platform as the 666 first-cohort repertoires. Findings and limits, study-wide: That first-cohort TCR clusters tended to co-occur in the 95 to 150 validation repertoires was found in a later analysis.

Clones were sequenced by immunoSEQ multiplex PCR, and TCRdb holds only the in-frame ones, with some missing. Of hundreds of thousands of clones listed, roughly 83% were seen once; the top ten hold 5.5% to 7%. With 4 bases removed from V and 6 bases from J, the gap between germline ends came to 15 bases. This CDR3 has 13 amino acids. CDR1 is SQVTM and CDR2 is ANQGSEA in the germline V gene. With regard to this clone: Antigen: not known.

Sequencing used PBMCs. This clonotype was obtained from a woman aged 18-29 years in good health and CMV-seronegative. The J gene is TRBJ1-2, the V gene TRBV29-1; D is perhaps TRBD1 (5 bases). The CDR3 nucleotides read TGCAGCGTTGGGGGCGGCCAGGCCCATGGCTACACCTTC. It specifies CSVGGGQAHGYTF.